This T cell receptor beta chain was identified in a study of cytomegalovirus exposure and HLA in healthy donors. 13 Jbeta primers and 60 Vbeta primers were used for the PCR. TCRdb's table, derived via immunoSEQ multiplex PCR, lists solely in-frame clones and lacks some. This table holds about 160,000 clones, less than 90% found once. From germline, CDR1 is MNHNS and CDR2 SASEGT. The germline V and J ends were trimmed by 6 bases and 5 bases, with 8 bases remaining between them. CDR3 length: 12 amino acids. In the case of this clone: The target antigen is unknown.

Study outcomes and limitations: Sequences of the TCR beta chain were said to predict the HLA-A and HLA-B alleles of most subjects accurately. Later analysis indicated greater clonal expansion among HLA-associated TCR beta chains than among equally common other chains.

The material sequenced was PBMCs. This chain uses TRBV6-1 with TRBJ1-5, with a possible D match to TRBD1 (6 bases). The receptor comes from a man younger than 35 in good health and CMV-seronegative. DNA for the CDR3: TGTGCCAGCAGGGGGGCGGATCAGCCCCAGCATTTT. This gives the protein CASRGADQPQHF.